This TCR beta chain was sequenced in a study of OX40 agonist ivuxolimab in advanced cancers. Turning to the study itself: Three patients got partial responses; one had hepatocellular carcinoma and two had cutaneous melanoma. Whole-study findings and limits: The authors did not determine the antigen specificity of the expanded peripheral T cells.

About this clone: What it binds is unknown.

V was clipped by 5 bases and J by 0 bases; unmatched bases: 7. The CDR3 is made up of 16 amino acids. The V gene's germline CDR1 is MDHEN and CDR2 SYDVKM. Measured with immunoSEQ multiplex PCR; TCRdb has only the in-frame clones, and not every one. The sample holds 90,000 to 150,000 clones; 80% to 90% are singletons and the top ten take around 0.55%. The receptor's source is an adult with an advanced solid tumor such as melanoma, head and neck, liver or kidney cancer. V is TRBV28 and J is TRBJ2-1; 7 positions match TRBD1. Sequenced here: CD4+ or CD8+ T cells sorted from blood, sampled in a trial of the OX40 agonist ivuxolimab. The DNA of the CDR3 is TGTGCCAGCAGTGGTGGACAGGCGAGCTCCTACAATGAGCAGTTCTTC. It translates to CASSGGQASSYNEQFF.